These 22 T cell receptor beta chains were all obtained from the same sample, sequenced in a study of blood T cell repertoires in COVID-19. Profiling relied on immunoSEQ multiplex PCR, and the TCRdb table lists in-frame clones only, not all of them. The table has 300,000 or so clones, around 90% seen once; the top ten hold 2.9%. Material: peripheral blood. The source is a woman aged 25 to 45 with COVID-19, enrolled during active disease.

V is TRBV5-4 and J is TRBJ2-7, with TRBD2 identical over 9 bases. V gave up 3 bases and J gave up 11 bases; unmatched junction bases: 6. The CDR3 loop spans 12 amino acids. Germline lookup yields CDR1 SGHNT and CDR2 YYREEE (reference sequence). CDR3 coding DNA: TGTGCCAGCAGCTCTGATAGCGGGGGAAAGTACTTC. Residues: CASSSDSGGKYF.

The rearrangement uses TRBV30 and TRBJ1-1; D remains unclear. There are 12 residues in the CDR3. Per the germline V gene, CDR1 is GTSNPN and CDR2 is SVGIG (reference sequence). The V end lost 0 bases, the J end lost 7 bases, and 9 bases lay between the germline ends. CDR3 protein: CAWSVSQVEAFF. For the CDR3, the DNA is TGTGCCTGGAGTGTATCGCAGGTTGAAGCTTTCTTT.

The rearrangement uses TRBV19 and TRBJ2-7; 10 bases map to TRBD2. Trimming at V came to 11 bases and at J to 5 bases, leaving 6 bases not matched to a gene. In germline, CDR1 is LNHDA, CDR2 SQIVND (reference sequence). The CDR3 totals 12 residues. The chain's CDR3 is CAATSGKNEQYF. CDR3 DNA: TGTGCCGCAACTAGCGGGAAGAACGAGCAGTACTTC.

The rearrangement joins TRBV30 to TRBJ1-2; D is unresolved. Germline CDR1 and CDR2: GTSNPN and SVGIG (reference sequence). The CDR3 is 11 residues long. V was trimmed by 5 bases and J by 5 bases, leaving 9 bases between them. The CDR3 DNA reads as TGTGCCTGGGGGCGGGTTTATGGCTACACCTTC. Its translation is CAWGRVYGYTF.

The gene calls are TRBV28 and TRBJ1-2, with D hard to call. The length of the CDR3 is 15 residues. Germline assignment: CDR1 MDHEN and CDR2 SYDVKM. V lost 1 base to trimming and J lost 4 bases, with 13 bases between them. This chain's CDR3 is CASSLYAIRSYGYTF. CDR3 sequence (DNA): TGTGCCAGCAGTTTATACGCGATTAGGAGCTATGGCTACACCTTC.

This clone was picked up one time. V gene TRBV19 combines with J gene TRBJ2-2; D might be TRBD1 (6 bases). The V gene lost 4 bases and the J gene lost 7 bases, with 10 bases spanning the gap. CDR1 and CDR2 from the germline V gene are LNHDA and SQIVND (reference sequence). The CDR3 sequence is 13 residues long. CDR3 sequence: CASSTQGVGELFF. The CDR3 DNA is TGTGCCAGTAGTACACAGGGTGTCGGGGAGCTGTTTTTT.

The chain employs TRBV6-2 or TRBV6-3 and TRBJ2-7, with unresolved D. V lost 0 bases, J lost 2 bases, and 11 bases lay in between. From germline, CDR1 is MNHEY and CDR2 SVGEGT. The CDR3 has 15 residues. The CDR3 sequence: CASSYSRGKAYEQYF. Here the CDR3 DNA reads TGTGCCAGCAGTTACTCGAGAGGTAAAGCCTACGAGCAGTACTTC.

This clone was observed once. This rearrangement joins TRBV19 to TRBJ1-1, with 7 nucleotides matching TRBD1. V lost 6 bases to trimming and J lost 1 base; unmatched junction nucleotides: 8. The CDR3 has 15 residues. Germline V gene data show CDR1 as LNHDA and CDR2 as SQIVND (reference sequence). The CDR3 sequence is CASSDRDLRNTEAFF. The CDR3 region has the DNA TGTGCCAGTAGCGACAGGGATCTGCGGAACACTGAAGCTTTCTTT.

The chain employs TRBV11-1 and TRBJ2-2; D may be TRBD2 (6 bases). V was clipped by 1 base and J by 2 bases, with 11 bases between them. The CDR3 is made up of 16 amino acids. Germline loops: CDR1 SGHAT, CDR2 FQDESV (reference sequence). Here the CDR3 DNA reads TGTGCCAGCAGCTTAGGACAACTAGCTAACACCGGGGAGCTGTTTTTT. Translation: CASSLGQLANTGELFF.

The J gene is TRBJ1-2, the V gene TRBV27; 11 bases line up with TRBD1. Germline CDR1 and CDR2: MNHEY and SMNVEV (reference sequence). The CDR3 loop spans 16 amino acids. V was pared by 5 bases and J by 5 bases, with 10 bases of the junction left unmatched. This CDR3 reads CASSLTPGQGGYGYTF. The CDR3 DNA reads as TGTGCCAGCAGTCTCACCCCGGGACAGGGGGGATATGGCTACACCTTC.

The rearrangement uses TRBV15 and TRBJ1-2; 9 bases match TRBD1. V was pared by 6 bases and J by 7 bases, with 9 bases of the junction left unmatched. Germline CDR1 LNHNV, CDR2 YYDKDF (reference sequence). This CDR3 comprises 14 residues. The CDR3 region is CATRDTGGAGGYTF. The CDR3 nucleotides are TGTGCCACCAGAGACACAGGGGGCGCCGGTGGCTACACCTTC. The full variable domain, its missing parts supplied by reference TRBV15 and TRBJ1-2, is DAMVIQNPRYQVTQFGKPVTLSCSQTLNHNVMYWYQQKSSQAPKLLFHYYDKDFNNEADTPDNFQSRRPNTSFCFLDIRSPGLGDTAMYLCATRDTGGAGGYTFGSGTRLTVV.

V gene TRBV28 combines with J gene TRBJ1-1, with D unresolved. Trimming pared 3 bases from V and 0 bases from J, leaving 8 bases between. The CDR3 has 14 amino acids. Germline V CDR1 and CDR2: MDHEN, SYDVKM. CDR3 sequence reads: CASSLGRLNTEAFF. The CDR3, as DNA: TGTGCCAGCAGTTTGGGCCGGTTGAACACTGAAGCTTTCTTT.

The chain couples TRBV27 to TRBJ1-4, with D hard to call. The germline gives CDR1 MNHEY, CDR2 SMNVEV (reference sequence). Trimming pared 5 bases from V and 5 bases from J, leaving 15 bases between. The CDR3 is 15 amino acids. The DNA of the CDR3 is TGTGCCAGCAGTACGTTCTCACTACACAATGAAAAACTGTTTTTT. This codes for CASSTFSLHNEKLFF.

This sequence joins TRBV5-8 and TRBJ1-5; 7 positions agree with TRBD1. CDR1 is SGHTS and CDR2 is YDEGEE in the germline V gene. The CDR3 extends over 15 amino acids. V dropped 0 bases and J dropped 3; count of bases not matched to a gene: 3. CDR3 DNA sequence: TGTGCCAGCAGCTTGGAGGGGGCTATCAATCAGCCCCAGCATTTT. This translates into CASSLEGAINQPQHF. The full variable domain, with the rest looked up from reference TRBV5-8 and TRBJ1-5, is EAGVTQSPTHLIKTRGQQATLRCSPISGHTSVYWYQQALGLGLQFLLWYDEGEERNRGNFPPRFSGRQFPNYSSELNVNALELEDSALYLCASSLEGAINQPQHFGDGTRLSIL.

V is TRBV19 and J is TRBJ1-2, with D uncertain. Deletions cut 0 bases from V and 4 bases from J, with 18 bases between. Germline CDR1 and CDR2: LNHDA and SQIVND (reference sequence). This CDR3 region has 17 residues. The CDR3 protein is CASSIDLAGIRSYGYTF. Here the CDR3 DNA reads TGTGCCAGTAGTATAGATTTGGCGGGGATTAGGAGCTATGGCTACACCTTC.

CDR3 residues: CSASIGALAQYF. DNA of the CDR3: TGCAGTGCTAGTATTGGGGCCCTCGCGCAGTACTTC. The rearrangement uses TRBV20-1 and TRBJ2-7, with D possibly being TRBD1 (5 bases). With 3 bases removed from V and 9 bases from J, the gap between germline ends came to 15 bases. This CDR3 has 12 amino acids. Per the germline V gene, CDR1 is DFQATT and CDR2 is SNEGSKA (reference sequence).

This clone was recorded a few times. V gene TRBV4-1 combines with J gene TRBJ1-6; 8 bases are shared with TRBD1. CDR1 MGHRA and CDR2 YSYEKL come from the germline V gene. V shed 2 bases, J shed 10 bases, and the junction held 7 bases outside the gene matches. The CDR3 sequence is 15 residues long. The CDR3 loop is CASSQWDRLASPLHF. In DNA, the CDR3 is TGCGCCAGCAGCCAATGGGACAGGCTGGCATCACCCCTCCACTTT.

This chain joins TRBV7-7 and TRBJ2-7; D call uncertain. The germline gives CDR1 SSHAT, CDR2 FNYEAQ (reference sequence). V gave up 5 bases and J gave up 0 bases, with 11 bases separating them. This CDR3 has 14 residues. This CDR3 is CASSPDSSSYEQYF. DNA of the CDR3: TGTGCCAGCAGCCCAGATTCAAGCTCCTACGAGCAGTACTTC.

The rearrangement links TRBV3-1 (or the pseudogene TRBV3-2) to TRBJ2-6; D is undetermined. Germline CDR1 and CDR2: LGHDT and YNNKEL (reference sequence). The V and J ends lost 4 bases and 1 base respectively, with 14 bases between them. CDR3 length: 17 amino acids. The CDR3 is CASSLQSLSSGANVLTF. In DNA, the CDR3 is TGTGCCAGCAGCCTCCAATCCCTAAGTTCTGGGGCCAACGTCCTGACTTTC.

The V and J genes are TRBV9 and TRBJ2-3; 10 bases align to TRBD2. This CDR3 contains 16 residues. The germline V gene encodes CDR1 SGDLS and CDR2 YYNGEE. With 4 bases clipped from V and 2 bases from J, the junction kept 7 bases outside the gene matches. The CDR3 region has the DNA TGTGCCAGCAGCCCAGGACTAGCGGAAATCACAGATACGCAGTATTTT. Translated: CASSPGLAEITDTQYF.

Worth noting for this clone: This sample includes further DNA sequences coding for the same CDR3. V gene TRBV18 combines with J gene TRBJ1-2, with D possibly being TRBD1 (6 bases). Germline V gene sequence: CDR1 KGHSH, CDR2 LQKENI. V shed 1 base and J shed 2 bases, with 8 bases lying between them. This CDR3 has 14 residues. The CDR3 region has the DNA TGTGCCAGCTCACCACAGGGGGACAACTATGGCTACACCTTC. Protein product: CASSPQGDNYGYTF.

V and J are TRBV5-5 and TRBJ1-1; D remains unclear. Trimming cost V 0 bases and J 0 bases, with 6 bases left between them. CDR1 and CDR2 (germline): SGHKS, YYEKEE (reference sequence). The CDR3 is 14 amino acids. CDR3 in amino acids: CASSLVGVNTEAFF. CDR3 nucleotide sequence: TGTGCCAGCAGCTTGGTCGGGGTGAACACTGAAGCTTTCTTT.